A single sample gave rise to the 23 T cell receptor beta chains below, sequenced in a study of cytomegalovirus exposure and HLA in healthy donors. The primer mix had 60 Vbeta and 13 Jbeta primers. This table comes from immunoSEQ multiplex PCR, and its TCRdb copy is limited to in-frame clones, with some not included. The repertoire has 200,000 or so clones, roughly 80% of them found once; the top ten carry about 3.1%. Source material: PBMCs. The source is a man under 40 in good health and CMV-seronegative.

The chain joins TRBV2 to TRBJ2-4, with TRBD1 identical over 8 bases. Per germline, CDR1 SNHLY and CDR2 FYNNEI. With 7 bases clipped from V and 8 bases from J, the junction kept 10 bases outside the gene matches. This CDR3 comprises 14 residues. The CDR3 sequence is CASTSRTGTDIQYF. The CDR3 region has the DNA TGTGCCAGCACCAGTAGGACAGGGACGGACATTCAGTACTTC.

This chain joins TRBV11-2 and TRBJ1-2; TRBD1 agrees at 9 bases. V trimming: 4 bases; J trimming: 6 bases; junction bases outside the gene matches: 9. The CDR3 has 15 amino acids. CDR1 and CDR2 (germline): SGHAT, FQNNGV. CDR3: CASSSIGGDRDGYTF. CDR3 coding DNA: TGTGCCAGCAGCTCAATAGGGGGGGACAGGGATGGCTACACCTTC.

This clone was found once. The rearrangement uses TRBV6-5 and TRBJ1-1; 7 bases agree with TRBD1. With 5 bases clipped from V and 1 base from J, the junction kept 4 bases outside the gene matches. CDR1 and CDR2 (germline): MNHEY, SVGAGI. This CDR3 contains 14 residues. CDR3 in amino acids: CASSPRQGNTEAFF. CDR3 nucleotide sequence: TGTGCCAGCAGTCCCCGACAGGGGAACACTGAAGCTTTCTTT.

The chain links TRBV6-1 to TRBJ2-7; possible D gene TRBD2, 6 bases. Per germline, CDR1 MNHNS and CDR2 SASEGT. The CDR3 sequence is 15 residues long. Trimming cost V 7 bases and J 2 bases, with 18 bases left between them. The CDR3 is CASTLLGGGPYEQYF. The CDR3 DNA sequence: TGTGCCAGCACTTTATTGGGAGGAGGCCCCTACGAGCAGTACTTC.

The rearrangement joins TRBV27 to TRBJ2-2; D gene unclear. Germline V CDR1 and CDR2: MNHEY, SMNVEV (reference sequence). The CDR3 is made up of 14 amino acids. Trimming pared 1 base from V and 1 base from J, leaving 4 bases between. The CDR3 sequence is CASSLWQNTGELFF. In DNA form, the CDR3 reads TGTGCCAGCAGTTTATGGCAGAACACCGGGGAGCTGTTTTTT.

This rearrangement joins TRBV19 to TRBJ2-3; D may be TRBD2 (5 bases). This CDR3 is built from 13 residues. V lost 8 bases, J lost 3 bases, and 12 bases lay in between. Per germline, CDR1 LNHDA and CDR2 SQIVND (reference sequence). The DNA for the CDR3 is TGTGCCAGTTCTGGCAGGACTACAGATACGCAGTATTTT. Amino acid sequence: CASSGRTTDTQYF.

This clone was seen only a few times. CDR3 sequence: CAISESLVTVNEQFF. The DNA for the CDR3 is TGTGCCATCAGTGAGTCCCTCGTCACGGTCAATGAGCAGTTCTTC. The genes are TRBV10-3 and TRBJ2-1; D unresolved. The ends were cut back, 0 bases at V and 6 bases at J, with 12 bases in the middle. Per the germline V gene, CDR1 is ENHRY and CDR2 is SYGVKD. The CDR3 sequence is 15 residues long.

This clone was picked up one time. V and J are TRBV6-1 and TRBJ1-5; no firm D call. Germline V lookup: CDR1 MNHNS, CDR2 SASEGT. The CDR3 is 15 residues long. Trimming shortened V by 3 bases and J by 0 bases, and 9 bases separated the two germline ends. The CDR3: CASSDSVYSNQPQHF. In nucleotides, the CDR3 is TGTGCCAGCAGTGATTCAGTTTATAGCAATCAGCCCCAGCATTTT.

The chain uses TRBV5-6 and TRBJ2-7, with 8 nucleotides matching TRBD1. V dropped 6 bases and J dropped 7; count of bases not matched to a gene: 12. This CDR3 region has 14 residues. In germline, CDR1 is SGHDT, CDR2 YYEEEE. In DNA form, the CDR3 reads TGTGCCAGCATCCTTCCGGGACAGGTACGAGAGCAGTACTTC. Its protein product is CASILPGQVREQYF.

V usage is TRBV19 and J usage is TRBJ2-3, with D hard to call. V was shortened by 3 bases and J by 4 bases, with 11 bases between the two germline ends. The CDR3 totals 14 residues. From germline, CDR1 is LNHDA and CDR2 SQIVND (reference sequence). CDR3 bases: TGTGCCAGTAGTATCTCACTAATTCCAGATACGCAGTATTTT. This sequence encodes CASSISLIPDTQYF.

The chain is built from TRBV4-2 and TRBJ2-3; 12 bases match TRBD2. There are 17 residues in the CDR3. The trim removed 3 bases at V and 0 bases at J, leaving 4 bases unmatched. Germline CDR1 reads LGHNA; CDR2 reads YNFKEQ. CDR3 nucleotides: TGTGCCAGCAGCCAGGCTAGCGGGGGGGTTAGCACAGATACGCAGTATTTT. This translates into CASSQASGGVSTDTQYF.

CDR3 amino acids: CASRGQGVSNYGYTF. DNA of the CDR3: TGTGCCAGCAGGGGACAGGGTGTCAGCAACTATGGCTACACCTTC. The gene calls are TRBV9 and TRBJ1-2; TRBD1 matches 9 bases. Germline loops: CDR1 SGDLS, CDR2 YYNGEE. V lost 5 bases, J lost 2 bases, and 7 bases stayed unmatched. The CDR3 is 15 residues long.

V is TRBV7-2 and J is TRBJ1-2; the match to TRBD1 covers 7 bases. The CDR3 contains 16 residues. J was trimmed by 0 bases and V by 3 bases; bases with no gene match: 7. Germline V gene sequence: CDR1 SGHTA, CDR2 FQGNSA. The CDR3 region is CASSLRQGPSNYGYTF. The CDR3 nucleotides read TGTGCCAGCAGCTTGAGACAGGGCCCGTCTAACTATGGCTACACCTTC.

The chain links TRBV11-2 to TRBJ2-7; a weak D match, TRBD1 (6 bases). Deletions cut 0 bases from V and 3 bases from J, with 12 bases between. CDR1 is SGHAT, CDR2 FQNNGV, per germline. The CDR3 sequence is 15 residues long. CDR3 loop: CASSLEQGQHYEQYF. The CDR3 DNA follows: TGTGCCAGCAGCTTAGAACAGGGACAACACTACGAGCAGTACTTC. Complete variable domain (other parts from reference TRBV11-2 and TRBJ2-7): EAGVAQSPRYKIIEKRQSVAFWCNPISGHATLYWYQQILGQGPKLLIQFQNNGVVDDSQLPKDRFSAERLKGVDSTLKIQPAKLEDSAVYLCASSLEQGQHYEQYFGPGTRLTVT.

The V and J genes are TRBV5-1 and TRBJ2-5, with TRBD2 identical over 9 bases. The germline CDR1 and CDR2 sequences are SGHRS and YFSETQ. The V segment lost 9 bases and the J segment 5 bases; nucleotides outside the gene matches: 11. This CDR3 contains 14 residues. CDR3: CAIYSGGGGETQYF. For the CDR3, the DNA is TGCGCCATCTATAGCGGGGGCGGGGGGGAGACCCAGTACTTC.

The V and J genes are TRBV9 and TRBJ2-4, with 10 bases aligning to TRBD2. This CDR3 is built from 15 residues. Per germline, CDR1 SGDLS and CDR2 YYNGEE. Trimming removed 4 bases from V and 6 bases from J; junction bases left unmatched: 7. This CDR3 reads CASSPESGGGNIQYF. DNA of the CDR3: TGTGCCAGCAGCCCAGAAAGCGGGGGGGGAAACATTCAGTACTTC.

DNA of the CDR3: TGCGCCAGCAGTGAGAGTGGGGCTAGGGGTGGCTACACCTTC. It yields the protein CASSESGARGGYTF. This sequence joins TRBV10-2 and TRBJ1-2, with D perhaps TRBD1 (5 bases). CDR1 is WSHSY, CDR2 SAAADI, per germline. The CDR3 has 14 residues. The germline V and J ends were trimmed by 2 bases and 7 bases, with 14 bases remaining between them.

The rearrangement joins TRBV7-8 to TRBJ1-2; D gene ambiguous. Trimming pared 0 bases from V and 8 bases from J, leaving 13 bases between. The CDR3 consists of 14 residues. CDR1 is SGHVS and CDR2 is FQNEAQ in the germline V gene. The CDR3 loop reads CASSLALGPTGYTF. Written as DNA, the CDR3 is TGTGCCAGCAGCTTAGCGCTTGGGCCCACGGGCTACACCTTC.

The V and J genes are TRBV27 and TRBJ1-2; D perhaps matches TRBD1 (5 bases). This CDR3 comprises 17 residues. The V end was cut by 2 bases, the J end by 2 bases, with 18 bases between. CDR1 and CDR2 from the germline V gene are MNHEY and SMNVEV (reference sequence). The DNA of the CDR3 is TGTGCCAGCAGTTTACAGGGCCCAACTCCTTTCAACTATGGCTACACCTTC. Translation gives CASSLQGPTPFNYGYTF.

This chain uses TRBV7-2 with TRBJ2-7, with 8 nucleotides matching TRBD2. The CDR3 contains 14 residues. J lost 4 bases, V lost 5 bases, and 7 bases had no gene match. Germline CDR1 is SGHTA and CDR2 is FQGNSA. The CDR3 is CASSTGTRPYEQYF. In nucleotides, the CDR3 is TGTGCCAGCAGCACCGGGACTAGACCATACGAGCAGTACTTC.

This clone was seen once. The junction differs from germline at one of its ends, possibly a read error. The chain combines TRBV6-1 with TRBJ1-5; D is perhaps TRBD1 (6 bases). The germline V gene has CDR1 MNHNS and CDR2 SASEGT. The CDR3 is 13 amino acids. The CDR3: CASSDRAGVGMYF. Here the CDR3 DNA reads TGTGCCAGCAGTGATAGAGCAGGGGTCGGGATGTATTTT.

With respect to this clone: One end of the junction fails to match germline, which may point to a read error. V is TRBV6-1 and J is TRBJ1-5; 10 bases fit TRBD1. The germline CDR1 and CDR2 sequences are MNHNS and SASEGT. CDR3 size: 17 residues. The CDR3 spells CASSEEGTGEGNRPQHF. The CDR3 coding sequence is TGTGCCAGCAGTGAGGAAGGGACAGGGGAAGGTAATCGGCCCCAGCATTTT.

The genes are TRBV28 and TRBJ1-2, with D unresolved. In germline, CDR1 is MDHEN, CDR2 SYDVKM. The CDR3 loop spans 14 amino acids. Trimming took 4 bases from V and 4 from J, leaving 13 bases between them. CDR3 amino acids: CASSSDGSSYGYTF. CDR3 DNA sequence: TGTGCCAGCAGTTCGGACGGGAGCTCCTATGGCTACACCTTC.